These 30 T cell receptor beta chains came from one sample sequenced in a study of response to subunit inactivated influenza vaccine. From the RT-PCR reads, TCRdb called clonotypes with MiXCR, one entry per CDR3 protein. Among 500,000 to 750,000 distinct CDR3 sequences, less than 15% were seen once, and the ten largest hold more than 9.5%. The specimen comprised PBMCs from blood, sampled roughly 12 days after vaccination. The receptors were sampled from a man aged 50-60 years who received an inactivated influenza vaccine.

This clonotype appeared a few times. The rearrangement uses TRBV5-1 and TRBJ2-7; 7 nucleotides match TRBD1. After removal of 6 bases from V and 2 bases from J, the junction contained 8 bases not matched to a gene. From germline, CDR1 is SGHRS and CDR2 YFSETQ. The CDR3 has 14 residues. CDR3 protein: CASTMSTGAYEQYF. The CDR3 region has the DNA TGCGCCAGCACGATGAGTACAGGGGCCTACGAGCAGTACTTC.

This clonotype came up a few times. The V call is TRBV20-1, the J call TRBJ2-7, with 7 bases fitting TRBD2. Trimming cost V 0 bases and J 3 bases; bases outside gene matches: 2. The CDR3 extends over 13 amino acids. Germline V CDR1 and CDR2: DFQATT, SNEGSKA (reference sequence). The CDR3 DNA reads as TGCAGTGCTAGAGAACGGGGGGACTACGAGCAGTACTTC. Translating it yields CSARERGDYEQYF.

The table lists this clonotype with a few counts. The rearrangement uses TRBV6-5 and TRBJ1-1, with unresolved D. The CDR3 contains 12 residues. CDR1 is MNHEY and CDR2 is SVGAGI in the germline V gene. Trimming left V 6 bases short and J 5 bases short, with 10 bases between. The CDR3, as DNA: TGTGCCAGCAGCCCCTCCTGGACTGAAGCTTTCTTT. It encodes CASSPSWTEAFF.

This clonotype showed up just a few times. This chain connects TRBV18 to TRBJ2-7; D remains unclear. This CDR3 contains 13 residues. CDR1 is KGHSH, CDR2 LQKENI, per germline. V lost 2 bases, J lost 3 bases, and 8 bases lay in between. CDR3 region: CASSPAVHYEQYF. In nucleotides, the CDR3 is TGTGCCAGCTCACCAGCCGTGCACTACGAGCAGTACTTC.

This clonotype was recorded at least ten times. The chain carries TRBV5-1 and TRBJ2-2; no clear D. Trimming stripped 6 bases from V and 2 bases from J, with 11 bases between. The germline V gene encodes CDR1 SGHRS and CDR2 YFSETQ. The CDR3 totals 14 residues. The CDR3 reads CASTSVSNTGELFF. As DNA, the CDR3 is TGCGCCAGCACGAGCGTTTCAAACACCGGGGAGCTGTTTTTT.

The rearrangement uses TRBV6-2 or TRBV6-3 and TRBJ2-5; a weak D match, TRBD1 (5 bases). With 5 bases removed from V and 4 bases from J, the gap between germline ends came to 11 bases. The V gene's germline CDR1 is MNHEY and CDR2 SVGEGT. The CDR3 consists of 13 residues. As DNA, the CDR3 is TGTGCCAGCAGTCCGGACATCATAGAGACCCAGTACTTC. As protein: CASSPDIIETQYF.

This clonotype has a handful of counts. The chain has TRBV19 and TRBJ2-7; 7 bases are a match to TRBD2. This CDR3 has 14 residues. Per the germline V gene, CDR1 is LNHDA and CDR2 is SQIVND (reference sequence). Germline trimming cut 7 bases from V and 0 bases from J; bases unmatched to any gene: 6. Written as DNA, the CDR3 is TGTGCCAGTAATTCGGGACTACCCTCCTACGAGCAGTACTTC. It encodes CASNSGLPSYEQYF.

This clonotype was seen repeatedly, ten times or more. The chain employs TRBV29-1 and TRBJ2-2; D remains unclear. The germline CDR1 and CDR2 sequences are SQVTM and ANQGSEA. The CDR3 sequence is 12 residues long. The V gene lost 4 bases and the J gene lost 2 bases, with 5 bases spanning the gap. The CDR3 protein is CSVGQNTGELFF. In DNA, the CDR3 is TGCAGCGTTGGACAAAACACCGGGGAGCTGTTTTTT.

There are many counts of this clonotype. The chain couples TRBV7-9 to TRBJ1-1; D is ambiguous. Germline CDR1 and CDR2: SEHNR and FQNEAQ (reference sequence). Deletions cut 5 bases from V and 0 bases from J, with 7 bases between. The CDR3 runs to 13 residues. As DNA, the CDR3 is TGTGCCAGCAGCCGGGAGATGAACACTGAAGCTTTCTTT. Its protein product is CASSREMNTEAFF.

The chain is built from TRBV20-1 and TRBJ2-2; D call uncertain. The CDR3 sequence is 13 residues long. The V gene's germline CDR1 is DFQATT and CDR2 SNEGSKA (reference sequence). Trimming cost V 5 bases and J 2 bases, with 9 bases left between them. The CDR3 DNA reads TGCAGTGCTTCCCCGGATAACACCGGGGAGCTGTTTTTT. Protein product: CSASPDNTGELFF.

This clonotype was observed at least ten times. The rearrangement uses TRBV7-8 and TRBJ2-7; D is perhaps TRBD1 (6 bases). The CDR3 is 14 amino acids. Germline loops: CDR1 SGHVS, CDR2 FQNEAQ. V lost 4 bases, J lost 2 bases, and 12 bases lay in between. CDR3 coding DNA: TGTGCCAGCAGCTCGTACAGGGTCACCTACGAGCAGTACTTC. Translating it yields CASSSYRVTYEQYF.

This clonotype showed up many times. The chain has TRBV12-3 or TRBV12-4 and TRBJ2-5; TRBD1 matches at 8 bases. The CDR3 runs 15 residues. The V and J ends lost 6 bases and 9 bases, in that order; junction bases with no gene match: 15. The CDR3 sequence is CASSLGQATFEAQYF. In nucleotides, the CDR3 is TGTGCCAGCAGCCTGGGACAGGCGACGTTTGAGGCCCAGTACTTC.

This clonotype was observed a few times. The chain carries TRBV2 and TRBJ2-7; D might be TRBD1 (6 bases). With 6 bases removed from V and 4 bases from J, the gap between germline ends came to 16 bases. The CDR3 has 14 amino acids. Per germline, CDR1 SNHLY and CDR2 FYNNEI. In DNA form, the CDR3 reads TGTGCCAGCAGGAGGGTGCAGGGGATTTACGAGCAGTACTTC. Protein product: CASRRVQGIYEQYF.

This clonotype was recorded a few times. The chain couples TRBV5-1 to TRBJ2-2; 7 positions match TRBD1. The V gene's germline CDR1 is SGHRS and CDR2 YFSETQ. The ends lost 4 bases at V and 1 base at J; junction bases unmatched: 7. The CDR3 length is 16 residues. The CDR3 sequence: CASSLDRTVNTGELFF. CDR3 nucleotide sequence: TGCGCCAGCAGCCTGGACAGGACGGTGAACACCGGGGAGCTGTTTTTT. The full variable domain, its missing parts supplied by reference TRBV5-1 and TRBJ2-2, is KAGVTQTPRYLIKTRGQQVTLSCSPISGHRSVSWYQQTPGQGLQFLFEYFSETQRNKGNFPGRFSGRQFSNSRSEMNVSTLELGDSALYLCASSLDRTVNTGELFFGEGSRLTVL.

This clonotype has a handful of counts. The chain is built from TRBV20-1 and TRBJ2-7, with D possibly TRBD2 on 6 matching bases. Germline lookup yields CDR1 DFQATT and CDR2 SNEGSKA (reference sequence). The CDR3 spans 13 residues. V gave up 1 base and J gave up 7 bases, with 14 bases separating them. The CDR3 coding sequence is TGCAGTGCTAGAGCGCGGGACTCCGTAGAGCAGTACTTC. The encoded protein is CSARARDSVEQYF.

The chain carries TRBV10-3 and TRBJ2-2, with D hard to call. The ends were cut back, 2 bases at V and 1 base at J, with 5 bases in the middle. Germline V gives CDR1 ENHRY, CDR2 SYGVKD. The CDR3 contains 14 residues. The CDR3 region is CAISELENTGELFF. The CDR3 DNA reads as TGTGCCATCAGTGAGCTTGAGAACACCGGGGAGCTGTTTTTT.

The chain couples TRBV10-1 to TRBJ2-1, with D unresolved. The CDR3 consists of 11 residues. V dropped 5 bases and J dropped 7 bases, with 6 bases sitting between them. Per the germline V gene, CDR1 is WNHNN and CDR2 is SYGVQD (reference sequence). CDR3 protein: CASSTFNEQFF. The CDR3 nucleotides are TGCGCCAGCAGTACCTTTAATGAGCAGTTCTTC.

This clonotype was detected only a few times. V usage is TRBV5-1 and J usage is TRBJ2-5; possibly TRBD2 for D (5 bases). The CDR3 spans 15 residues. Germline-derived CDR1 and CDR2 are SGHRS and YFSETQ. The ends were cut back, 6 bases at V and 4 bases at J, with 19 bases in the middle. This CDR3 is CASTNELGLIETQYF. The CDR3 nucleotides read TGCGCCAGCACCAATGAGCTCGGACTCATAGAGACCCAGTACTTC.

This clonotype was observed a handful of times. The chain has TRBV12-3 or TRBV12-4 and TRBJ1-6, with D possibly TRBD1 on 6 matching bases. With 0 bases removed from V and 9 bases from J, the gap between germline ends came to 12 bases. The length of the CDR3 is 15 residues. The CDR3 DNA is TGTGCCAGCAGTTTAGCGGGGGCAGGGAGTTCACCCCTCCACTTT. Residues: CASSLAGAGSSPLHF.

The chain carries TRBV12-3 or TRBV12-4 and TRBJ1-5, with D maybe TRBD1 (6 bases). V was cut by 1 base and J by 11 bases, with 18 bases left in between. The CDR3 runs to 15 residues. The CDR3 DNA is TGTGCCAGCAGTTTAGGACAGGTGGATGTGTGGTCCCAGCATTTT. This codes for CASSLGQVDVWSQHF.

V gene TRBV20-1 combines with J gene TRBJ2-7; possibly TRBD2 for D (5 bases). The CDR3 extends over 17 amino acids. Deletions cut 0 bases from V and 6 bases from J, with 24 bases between. The germline V gene encodes CDR1 DFQATT and CDR2 SNEGSKA (reference sequence). The CDR3 is CSARDSRTHGDGGEQYF. The CDR3 DNA sequence: TGCAGTGCTAGAGATTCTCGCACCCACGGGGATGGAGGCGAGCAGTACTTC.

V and J are TRBV7-9 and TRBJ2-1; tentative D call: TRBD2 (6 bases). V was trimmed by 7 bases and J by 0 bases, leaving 16 bases between them. Germline V gene sequence: CDR1 SEHNR, CDR2 FQNEAQ (reference sequence). The CDR3 has 16 amino acids. CDR3 loop: CASTVSGARSYNEQFF. DNA for the CDR3: TGTGCCAGCACCGTTAGCGGCGCTCGCTCCTACAATGAGCAGTTCTTC.

The chain joins TRBV9 to TRBJ2-1, with 7 nucleotides matching TRBD2. Germline assignment: CDR1 SGDLS and CDR2 YYNGEE. This CDR3 is 15 amino acids long. V trimming: 3 bases; J trimming: 0 bases; junction bases outside the gene matches: 3. The CDR3: CASSASGNSYNEQFF. The CDR3 coding sequence is TGTGCCAGCAGCGCCAGCGGGAACTCCTACAATGAGCAGTTCTTC.

In its sample, this clonotype was seen a few times. The chain carries TRBV5-1 and TRBJ2-7, with D perhaps matching TRBD2 (5 bases). There are 15 residues in the CDR3. Germline loops: CDR1 SGHRS, CDR2 YFSETQ. Deletions cut 7 bases from V and 2 bases from J, with 19 bases between. The CDR3 is CASSFDGLGAYEQYF. For the CDR3, the DNA is TGCGCCAGCTCCTTTGACGGCCTGGGAGCCTACGAGCAGTACTTC.

The chain employs TRBV11-2 and TRBJ2-1; 7 bases fit TRBD2. The germline V gene encodes CDR1 SGHAT and CDR2 FQNNGV. The V and J ends lost 4 bases and 12 bases, in that order; junction bases with no gene match: 3. CDR3 length equals 11 residues. The CDR3 here is CASSYGGVQFF. CDR3 DNA: TGTGCCAGCAGCTATGGGGGGGTGCAGTTCTTC.

V is TRBV6-2 or TRBV6-3 and J is TRBJ2-7; D is perhaps TRBD1 (6 bases). Trimming stripped 5 bases from V and 1 base from J, with 12 bases between. Germline CDR1 reads MNHEY; CDR2 reads SVGEGT. The CDR3 has 14 amino acids. The CDR3 region is CASSMAGESYEQYF. In DNA form, the CDR3 reads TGTGCCAGCAGTATGGCAGGGGAATCCTACGAGCAGTACTTC.

In its sample, this clonotype was seen a few times. The rearrangement links TRBV7-6 to TRBJ2-5, with D uncertain. This CDR3 has 13 amino acids. CDR1 SGHVS and CDR2 FNYEAQ come from the germline V gene. Trimming took 6 bases from V and 9 from J, leaving 17 bases between them. The CDR3 region is CASRPSLAAPQYF. The CDR3 coding sequence is TGTGCCAGCAGACCATCCCTGGCGGCTCCCCAGTACTTC.

This clonotype was detected a few times. The rearrangement links TRBV4-3 to TRBJ2-1; weak D call: TRBD2 (5 bases). There are 16 residues in the CDR3. Germline CDR1 reads LGHNA; CDR2 reads YSLEER. Trimming pared 0 bases from V and 0 bases from J, leaving 9 bases between. This chain's CDR3 is CASSQEYSASYNEQFF. The CDR3 DNA sequence: TGCGCCAGCAGCCAAGAGTATAGCGCCTCCTACAATGAGCAGTTCTTC.

As regards this clonotype: A much larger clonotype is one base distant, so this may be a read error. The chain uses TRBV7-8 and TRBJ2-3; D possibly matches TRBD1 or TRBD2 (5 bases each). CDR3 length equals 14 residues. Trimming shortened V by 8 bases and J by 2 bases, and 14 bases separated the two germline ends. Germline V gene data show CDR1 as SGHVS and CDR2 as FQNEAQ. Here the CDR3 DNA reads TGTGCCAGCGGCTCCCGGGGCCTCACAGATACGCAGTATTTT. Translation gives CASGSRGLTDTQYF.

This clonotype was seen more than once but under ten times. The rearrangement joins TRBV5-1 to TRBJ2-1; D is uncertain. This CDR3 contains 15 residues. Germline V gene data show CDR1 as SGHRS and CDR2 as YFSETQ. The V end was cut by 0 bases, the J end by 1 base, with 8 bases between. The CDR3 region has the DNA TGCGCCAGCAGCTTGGATGACCGTTCCTACAATGAGCAGTTCTTC. Its protein is CASSLDDRSYNEQFF.